The TCR beta chain described here comes from a study of identical twins. The study's findings and limits: Within cord blood, abundant beta clonotypes carried fewer insertions, but memory repertoires showed no such trend. For out-of-frame beta sequences, excess twin sharing was weaker.

This CDR3 region has 14 residues. Trimming left V 6 bases short and J 2 bases short, with 10 bases between. Template switching added a universal primer binding site, and final cDNA carried unique molecular identifiers. MiXCR, run by TCRdb on the 5' RACE reads, gives a single entry per CDR3 protein. The data show roughly 240,000 distinct CDR3 sequences, approximately 7.9% seen once. This clonotype has at least ten counts. Its antigen is unknown. Healthy Caucasians provided all donations. These sequences were also reported in another study, on yellow fever vaccine responses in identical twins.

The TCR originated in a woman aged 18-29 years in good health. The chain has TRBV12-3 or TRBV12-4 and TRBJ1-4; a weak D match, TRBD1 (6 bases). The sequenced sample consisted of CD8+ T cells sorted from blood. The CDR3 DNA follows: TGTGCCAGCAGGCCTCAGGGGACTAATGAAAAACTGTTTTTT. Encoded protein: CASRPQGTNEKLFF.